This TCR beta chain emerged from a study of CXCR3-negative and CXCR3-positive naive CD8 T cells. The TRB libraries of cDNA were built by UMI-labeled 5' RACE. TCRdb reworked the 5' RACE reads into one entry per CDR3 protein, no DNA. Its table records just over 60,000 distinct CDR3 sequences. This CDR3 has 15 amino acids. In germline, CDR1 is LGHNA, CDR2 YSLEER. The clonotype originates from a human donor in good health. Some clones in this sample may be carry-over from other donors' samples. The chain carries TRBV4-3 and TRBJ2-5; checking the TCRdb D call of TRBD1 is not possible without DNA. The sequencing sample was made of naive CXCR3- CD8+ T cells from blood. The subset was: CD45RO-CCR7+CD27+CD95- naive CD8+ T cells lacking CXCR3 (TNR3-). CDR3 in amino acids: CASSQGSRAQETQYF.